This T cell receptor beta chain was retrieved from a study of shared clonotypes between healthy human individuals. Trimming at V came to 1 base and at J to 7 bases, leaving 6 bases not matched to a gene. The CDR3 extends over 16 amino acids. From germline, CDR1 is KGHSH and CDR2 LQKENI. Generated by immunoSEQ multiplex PCR, the TCRdb table keeps only in-frame clones and is missing some. This table holds roughly 2.4 million clones, approximately 96% found once. V is TRBV18 and J is TRBJ1-6; TRBD1 matches at 8 bases. The sequenced material came from naive CD4+ T cells sorted from blood. As for subset: CD45RA+ positively selected. The clonotype originates from a man between 18 and 29 years old in good health. The CDR3 DNA follows: TGTGCCAGCTCACCACAGGTCGGGACAGGAAATTCACCCCTCCACTTT. It translates to CASSPQVGTGNSPLHF.